This is a list of T cell receptor beta chains from one sample in a study of cytomegalovirus exposure and HLA in healthy donors. Using immunoSEQ multiplex PCR, the repertoire was profiled, and TCRdb retains in-frame clones only, with some absent. The sample contains fewer than 200,000 clones, under 80% of which appear only once. The source material was PBMCs. These receptors all stem from a man aged 40-49 years in good health and CMV-seronegative. Both conserved end residues are trimmed from each CDR3. A clone size is listed for some rows: how often the clone was seen (once, few, many), or a class if it is expanded.

TRBJ2-1,-,TRBV7-9,ASSEGTSGGDEQF
TRBJ1-2,-,TRBV4-1,ASSPEPQQARYGYT
TRBJ2-6,few,TRBV18,ASSRDRVNSGANVLT
TRBJ2-5,few,TRBV6-4,ASSRTSGDQETQY
TRBJ2-3,-,TRBV7-3,ASSLSGTPGTSAGQY
TRBJ2-3,-,TRBV14,ASSQEGLRRPWDTQY
TRBJ2-3,-,TRBV7-9,ASSFPTDTQY
TRBJ1-3,-,TRBV11-2,ASSRDRLGNTIY
TRBJ2-2,-,TRBV5-1,ASSLGGPGTGELF
TRBJ1-2,-,TRBV9,ASSVGDSNYGYT
TRBJ1-6,-,TRBV6-5,ASSAGVSPLH
TRBJ2-2,-,TRBV15,ATSRGLVAGELF
TRBJ1-2,-,TRBV7-9,ASSPGQGVSYT
TRBJ2-3,-,TRBV12-5,ASGWGTGSVDMQY
TRBJ2-3,few,TRBV6-5,ASSYVAGGTDTQY
TRBJ2-7,-,TRBV28,ASSIDRAVFYEQY
TRBJ2-5,-,TRBV11-3,ASSPSGTSRETQY
TRBJ2-1,-,TRBV23-1,ASSQSLKDSFGPKQF
TRBJ2-3,-,TRBV4-2,ASSQMERGATDTQY
TRBJ2-2,once,TRBV30,ACDRANTGELF
TRBJ1-2,-,TRBV5-5,ASSSRSAGLVGYT
TRBJ1-2,-,TRBV28,ASSLSTPGKYGYT
TRBJ2-5,-,TRBV9,ASSVAGGGGAKTQY
TRBJ2-3,once,TRBV27,ASSSPHAGGSTDTQY
TRBJ2-7,-,TRBV27,ASSPSTGRGEQY
TRBJ1-1,-,TRBV19,ASRSGNTEAF
TRBJ2-7,-,TRBV7-9,ASRPVTGGREQY
TRBJ2-3,few,TRBV5-1,ASSFQGTSAQY
TRBJ1-1,-,TRBV27,ASSQGARTEAF
TRBJ1-6,-,TRBV5-1,ASRPTTGATNSPLH
TRBJ1-3,-,TRBV19,ASSIRIGNTIY
TRBJ2-3,-,TRBV10-1,ASSPGTGADTQY
TRBJ2-3,few,TRBV5-6,ASSPYSGFGPDTQY
TRBJ1-4,once,TRBV4-1,ASSQVTGKMDEKLF
TRBJ1-6,-,TRBV9,ASKQGANSPLH
TRBJ1-1,-,TRBV2,ASSESRVGAGEAF
TRBJ2-7,-,TRBV7-9,ASSSGLAGPKEQY
TRBJ2-3,-,TRBV7-8,ASSLRTSGPDTQY
TRBJ1-6,-,TRBV5-6,ASSPKTRHNSPLH
TRBJ2-2,-,TRBV18,ASSPRGTNTGELF
TRBJ1-1,-,TRBV7-3,ASSPVADREAF
TRBJ2-7,-,TRBV9,ASSVASGGSSYEQY